A selection of T cell receptor beta chains follows, all from one sample in a study of blood T cell repertoires in COVID-19. Only in-frame clones appear in the TCRdb table, and some are missing; sequencing was by immunoSEQ multiplex PCR. Among approximately 130,000 clones listed, about 75% were seen once. Sequencing used peripheral blood. These TCRs come from a man older than 75 with acute or convalescent COVID-19. Both conserved end residues are part of each CDR3. D genes are given only for firm matches. Clone size is shown for a subset of rows, as once, few, many or a class of expanded clone.

v_gene,d_gene,j_gene,abundance,CDR3nt,CDR3aa
TRBV6-5,NA,TRBJ2-4,NA,TGTGCCAGCAGCGGAACACAGAAAGCCAAAAACATTCAGTACTTC,CASSGTQKAKNIQYF
TRBV30,NA,TRBJ1-2,NA,TGTGCCTGGAGTCCCAACCTATATGGCTACACCTTC,CAWSPNLYGYTF
TRBV9,TRBD2,TRBJ2-5,NA,TGTGCCAGCAGCGTGCGATCAGGACTAGCGGAGACCCAGTACTTC,CASSVRSGLAETQYF
TRBV10-2,TRBD1,TRBJ1-1,once,TGCGCCAGCAGTTACAGGGGTACTGAAGCTTTCTTT,CASSYRGTEAFF
TRBV7-9,NA,TRBJ2-3,NA,TGTGCCAGCAGCTCGCCCCTGACACAAGTGACAGATACGCAGTATTTT,CASSSPLTQVTDTQYF
TRBV9,NA,TRBJ2-3,NA,TGTGCCAGCAGCGTACTCGGAGGCCTGGGCACAGATACGCAGTATTTT,CASSVLGGLGTDTQYF
TRBV7-9,NA,TRBJ2-7,NA,TGTGCCAGCAGCGGCGTGAGGGCTTACGAGCAGTACTTC,CASSGVRAYEQYF
TRBV19,TRBD1,TRBJ1-1,NA,TGTGCCAGTAGTACACGGAGACAGGGGAACACTGAAGCTTTCTTT,CASSTRRQGNTEAFF
TRBV11-2,TRBD1,TRBJ1-1,NA,TGTGCCAGCAGCCCCGGACAGGGATCGTACACTGAAGCTTTCTTT,CASSPGQGSYTEAFF
TRBV7-3,TRBD1,TRBJ1-2,NA,TGTGCCAGCAGCTTAAAGGGGGCAGGTTCTATGGACTACACCTTC,CASSLKGAGSMDYTF
TRBV5-6,NA,TRBJ2-3,NA,TGTGCCAGCAGCCCCCGACAGTCTAGCACAGATACGCAGTATTTT,CASSPRQSSTDTQYF
TRBV6-1,TRBD2,TRBJ2-1,NA,TGTGCCAGCAGTGCCGGGGGCAGACTAGCGGGATCCTACAATGAGCAGTTCTTC,CASSAGGRLAGSYNEQFF
TRBV4-1,NA,TRBJ2-2,NA,TGCGCCAGCAGCCACACGGGAGAGAACACCGGGGAGCTGTTTTTT,CASSHTGENTGELFF
TRBV2,TRBD2,TRBJ2-7,NA,TGTGCCAGCAGTGAAGTGCGGGAGAGCGAGCAGTACTTC,CASSEVRESEQYF
TRBV19,TRBD1,TRBJ2-7,NA,TGTGCCAGTAGCCCCACCGGGACAGGGGGTTACTACGAGCAGTACTTC,CASSPTGTGGYYEQYF
TRBV5-1,NA,TRBJ1-4,NA,TGCGCCAGCAGCTTTGGTAGTGCAACTAATGAAAAACTGTTTTTT,CASSFGSATNEKLFF
TRBV4-1,TRBD1,TRBJ1-2,NA,TGCGCCAGCAGTCAGAGAGCAGGGGGTAACTATGGCTACACCTTC,CASSQRAGGNYGYTF
TRBV15,TRBD1,TRBJ2-1,NA,TGTGCCACCGGGTCGCATACGGGACAGGGTGTTTCAAATGAGCAGTTCTTC,CATGSHTGQGVSNEQFF
TRBV5-1,NA,TRBJ1-4,NA,TGCGCCAGCAGTCTTGAGGGAGGTATGATCCGGAAAAGGTTTTTT,CASSLEGGMIRKRFF
TRBV28,TRBD1,TRBJ2-7,NA,TGTGCCAGCAGGGGGGGCGGCGGACAGGGCTACGAGCAGTACTTC,CASRGGGGQGYEQYF
TRBV5-1,TRBD1,TRBJ1-1,NA,TGCGCCAGCAGCTTGAGGGGACAGGGGGAGGCTTTCTTT,CASSLRGQGEAFF
TRBV20-1,NA,TRBJ2-7,NA,TGCAGTGCTAGTACACCCAAACCCTACGAGCAGTACTTC,CSASTPKPYEQYF
TRBV5-1,NA,TRBJ1-6,NA,TGCGCCAGCAGCTTCGAGGCAGGGAAAGGGTCACCCCTCCACTTT,CASSFEAGKGSPLHF
TRBV28,NA,TRBJ2-7,few,TGTGCCAGCAGTTCATTGAACAGGGTTTACGAGCAGTACTTC,CASSSLNRVYEQYF
TRBV5-6,NA,TRBJ1-3,NA,TGTGCCAGCAGCTTGGCAGGGTCGATCTCTGGAAACACCATATATTTT,CASSLAGSISGNTIYF
TRBV6-5,TRBD1,TRBJ2-7,once,TGTGCCAGCAGTTACTCCGGGACAGGGGGTTACGAGCAGTACTTC,CASSYSGTGGYEQYF
TRBV10-3,TRBD1,TRBJ2-3,NA,TGTGCCATCAGTTCCACAGGGACAGGTACGGATACGCAGTATTTT,CAISSTGTGTDTQYF
TRBV5-4,NA,TRBJ1-2,NA,TGTGCCAGCAGCCCTTGGCAGGGACTCACTCCGGGTGGCTACACCTTC,CASSPWQGLTPGGYTF
TRBV7-2,NA,TRBJ2-3,few,TGTGCCAGCAGCTTCAGGGGCCCCACAGATACGCAGTATTTT,CASSFRGPTDTQYF
TRBV2,NA,TRBJ1-5,NA,TGTGCCAGCAGCCCGGGGGGACGGCAGCCCCAGCATTTT,CASSPGGRQPQHF
TRBV13,NA,TRBJ2-7,NA,TGTGCCAGCAGCTCAGTCCGGGAGACTACGGCCTACGAGCAGTACTTC,CASSSVRETTAYEQYF
TRBV24-1,NA,TRBJ1-1,few,TGTGCCACCAGGGACAGAGCGAACACTGAAGCTTTCTTT,CATRDRANTEAFF
TRBV3-1/TRBV3-2,TRBD1,TRBJ1-5,NA,TGTGCCAGCAGCCGCCTCGGACAGGGGCTATGTAGCAATCAGCCCCAGCATTTT,CASSRLGQGLCSNQPQHF
TRBV12-3/TRBV12-4,NA,TRBJ2-1,NA,TGTGCCAGCAGTTCCCCCCAGGGTAATGAGCAGTTCTTC,CASSSPQGNEQFF
TRBV6-5,TRBD1,TRBJ1-2,NA,TGTGCCAGTAGACAGGGGCTCTATGGCTACACCTTC,CASRQGLYGYTF
TRBV11-2,TRBD2,TRBJ2-5,NA,TGTGCCAGCAGCTTGGGCCTAGCGGGAGACTACACAACGGAGACCCAGTACTTC,CASSLGLAGDYTTETQYF
TRBV7-2,TRBD2,TRBJ2-7,NA,TGTGCCAGCAGCTTAGGGCCCAGCGGGGGAGGATACGAGCAGTACTTC,CASSLGPSGGGYEQYF
TRBV5-4,TRBD1,TRBJ2-1,once,TGTGCCAGCAGCTTGGCACTGACAGGGTACAATGAGCAGTTCTTC,CASSLALTGYNEQFF
TRBV4-2,NA,TRBJ1-1,NA,TGTGCCAGCAGCCAGGACCCCTCGGAGGCTGAAGCTTTCTTT,CASSQDPSEAEAFF
TRBV12-3/TRBV12-4,TRBD2,TRBJ2-1,NA,TGTGCCAGCGGGGGGGTCAGCAATGAGCAGTTCTTC,CASGGVSNEQFF
TRBV30,NA,TRBJ2-5,NA,TGTGCCTCGGGGGCGGGGGAGACCCAGTACTTC,CASGAGETQYF
TRBV5-1,NA,TRBJ2-3,NA,TGCGCCAGCAGCCCTGGCCTCTCCACAGATACGCAGTATTTT,CASSPGLSTDTQYF
TRBV28,TRBD1,TRBJ1-1,NA,TGTGCCAGCAGTTTCTCCCCGTGGAGGGGGCGTACTGAAGCTTTCTTT,CASSFSPWRGRTEAFF
TRBV18,TRBD1,TRBJ2-7,NA,TGTGCCAGCTCTCCTTATTCGGGACAGCTTGCCCACGAGCAGTACTTC,CASSPYSGQLAHEQYF
TRBV5-1,TRBD2,TRBJ2-3,NA,TGCGCCAGCAGCTTGGGACTAGCGGTTACAGATACGCAGTATTTT,CASSLGLAVTDTQYF
TRBV28,TRBD2,TRBJ2-3,NA,TGTGCCAGCAGTCCCCCTAGCGGACTCACAGATACGCAGTATTTT,CASSPPSGLTDTQYF
TRBV2,TRBD2,TRBJ2-1,NA,TGTGCCAGCGGGGAGGGATTCAATGAGCAGTTCTTC,CASGEGFNEQFF
TRBV6-5,TRBD1,TRBJ1-2,NA,TGTGCCAGCAGTTACCGGACAGGGAGCTATGGCTACACCTTC,CASSYRTGSYGYTF
TRBV2,NA,TRBJ1-5,NA,TGTGCCAGCAGTGTAGACATCGGCAATCAGCCCCAGCATTTT,CASSVDIGNQPQHF
TRBV19,NA,TRBJ2-7,NA,TGTGCCAGTAGTATAGACGGGGCCTACGAGCAGTACTTC,CASSIDGAYEQYF
TRBV7-9,NA,TRBJ2-3,NA,TGTGCCAGCAGCTTAGTAGGGGCAATGGCAGATACGCAGTATTTT,CASSLVGAMADTQYF
TRBV19,NA,TRBJ2-3,NA,TGTGCCAGTACCCTCCGGGGGGGACAGAACACAGATACGCAGTATTTT,CASTLRGGQNTDTQYF
TRBV18,TRBD1,TRBJ1-4,NA,TGTGCCAGCTCACCATTGGGGACAGGCGGTGAAAAACTGTTTTTT,CASSPLGTGGEKLFF
TRBV13,NA,TRBJ2-2,NA,TGTGCCAGCAGCCCACTAGAGTCCGGGGAGCTGTTTTTT,CASSPLESGELFF
TRBV27,TRBD1,TRBJ1-6,NA,TGTGCCAGCAGTGTACACAGGGGGCAGAGTTCACCCCTCCACTTT,CASSVHRGQSSPLHF
TRBV6-2/TRBV6-3,TRBD2,TRBJ2-5,NA,TGTGCCAGCAGTTACGGGCCACCGGGGGGTGGTGAGACCCAGTACTTC,CASSYGPPGGGETQYF
TRBV6-5,NA,TRBJ2-7,NA,TGTGCCAGCAGGGGAGGTGACAGGGTCCCCGCCGAGCAGTACTTC,CASRGGDRVPAEQYF
TRBV18,TRBD1,TRBJ2-7,NA,TGTGCCAGCTCAGAGGGACAGGGACTGGACGAGCAGTACTTC,CASSEGQGLDEQYF
TRBV14,NA,TRBJ1-2,NA,TGTGCCAGCAGCCAAGACAGGGATGGCAACTATGGCTACACCTTC,CASSQDRDGNYGYTF